This TCR beta chain emerged from a study of beta chain features in type 1 diabetes. Across the study: The samples had 90 million to 130 million sorted cells examined in all.

Trimming cost V 8 bases and J 7 bases, with 15 bases left between them. This CDR3 comprises 13 residues. Germline assignment: CDR1 LNHDA and CDR2 SQIVND (reference sequence). This clone was detected a few times. Its specificity is unknown. Points from the study as a whole: Although PCR might favor shorter templates, it would do so equally in patients and controls.

The authors reverse transcribed all of the isolated RNA, so sequencing captured expressed TCRB transcripts. Sequencing used immunoSEQ multiplex PCR; TCRdb keeps in-frame clones, though not all of them. The sample gives roughly 140,000 clones, 11% of which show up once; roughly 1.9% is in the top ten. Sorting of CD4+ naive, central memory, regulatory and stem cell-like memory cells was performed via CD45RO/CCR7/CD25/CD127/CD95/CD27. The material sequenced was central memory CD4+ T cells from blood. The chain combines TRBV19 with TRBJ2-1, with D perhaps matching TRBD1 (6 bases). This receptor was taken from a man younger than 30 in good health. Here the CDR3 reads CASDKQGGNEQFF. CDR3 DNA sequence: TGTGCCAGTGACAAACAAGGGGGAAATGAGCAGTTCTTC.